This TCR beta chain was obtained from a study of vaccination and CD4 T cells after COVID-19. Cultured CD4+ T-cell DNA underwent Oncomine TCR Beta short-read sequencing. Genomic DNA from cultured CD4+ T cells was extracted. Each CDR3 protein gets one entry after TCRdb re-called the PCR reads with MiXCR. The table lists 20,000 to 25,000 distinct CDR3 sequences, 45% to 65% of them singletons, with roughly 5.6% in the top ten. The germline V gene has CDR1 MNHEY and CDR2 SVGEGT. This CDR3 region has 13 residues. The ends lost 7 bases at V and 0 bases at J; junction bases unmatched: 3. Treatment noted: approximately 9-day PBMC culture with coronavirus spike peptide pools or control peptides (ViraFEST assay). On this clonotype itself: The antigen remains unidentified.

The clonotype originates from a human donor who had recovered from COVID-19. The genes are TRBV6-2 or TRBV6-3 and TRBJ2-7, with 7 positions matching TRBD2. The specimen sequenced was CD4+ T cells from blood, cultured in vitro. CDR3 in DNA: TGTGCCAGCACTGGGGACTACTCCTACGAGCAGTACTTC. This translates into CASTGDYSYEQYF.